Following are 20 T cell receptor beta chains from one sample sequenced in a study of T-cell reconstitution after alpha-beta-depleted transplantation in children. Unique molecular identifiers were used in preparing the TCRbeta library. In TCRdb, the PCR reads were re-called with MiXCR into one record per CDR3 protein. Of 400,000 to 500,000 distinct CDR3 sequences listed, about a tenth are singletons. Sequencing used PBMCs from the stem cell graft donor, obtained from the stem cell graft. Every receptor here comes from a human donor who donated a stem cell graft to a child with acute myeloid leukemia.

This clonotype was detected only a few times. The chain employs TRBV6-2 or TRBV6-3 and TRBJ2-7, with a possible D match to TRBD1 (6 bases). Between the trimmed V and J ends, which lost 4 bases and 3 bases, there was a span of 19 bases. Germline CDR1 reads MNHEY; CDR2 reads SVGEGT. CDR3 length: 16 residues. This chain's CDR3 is CASSFSRDTPGYEQYF. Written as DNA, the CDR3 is TGTGCCAGCAGTTTTTCCCGGGACACTCCCGGCTACGAGCAGTACTTC.

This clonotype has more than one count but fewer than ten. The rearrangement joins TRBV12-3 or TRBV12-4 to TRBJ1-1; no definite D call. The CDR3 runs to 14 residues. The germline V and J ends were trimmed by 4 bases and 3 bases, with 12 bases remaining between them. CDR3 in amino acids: CASSSGQVYTEAFF. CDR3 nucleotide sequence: TGTGCCAGCAGTTCTGGGCAGGTATACACTGAAGCTTTCTTT.

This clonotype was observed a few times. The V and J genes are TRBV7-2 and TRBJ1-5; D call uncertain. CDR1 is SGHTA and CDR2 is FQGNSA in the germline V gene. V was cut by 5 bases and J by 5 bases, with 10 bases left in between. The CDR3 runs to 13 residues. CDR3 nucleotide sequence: TGTGCCAGCAGCAAAGGACGGGATCAGCCCCAGCATTTT. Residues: CASSKGRDQPQHF. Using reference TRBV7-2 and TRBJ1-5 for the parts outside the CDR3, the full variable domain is GAGVSQSPSNKVTEKGKDVELRCDPISGHTALYWYRQSLGQGLEFLIYFQGNSAPDKSGLPSDRFSAERTGGSVSTLTIQRTQQEDSAVYLCASSKGRDQPQHFGDGTRLSIL.

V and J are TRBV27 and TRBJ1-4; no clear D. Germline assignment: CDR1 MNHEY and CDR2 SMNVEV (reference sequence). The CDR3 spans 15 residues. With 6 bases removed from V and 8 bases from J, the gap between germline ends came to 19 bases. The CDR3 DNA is TGTGCCAGCAGCGCGGTAGGAGTGGGGAGCGAAAAACTGTTTTTT. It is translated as CASSAVGVGSEKLFF. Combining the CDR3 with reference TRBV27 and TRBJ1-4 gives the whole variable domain EAQVTQNPRYLITVTGKKLTVTCSQNMNHEYMSWYRQDPGLGLRQIYYSMNVEVTDKGDVPEGYKVSRKEKRNFPLILESPSPNQTSLYFCASSAVGVGSEKLFFGSGTQLSVL.

The CDR3 loop reads CASRTVGGSNQPQHF. The CDR3 region has the DNA TGTGCCAGCAGAACAGTGGGGGGATCCAATCAGCCCCAGCATTTT. The chain employs TRBV6-2 or TRBV6-3 and TRBJ1-5; D is possibly TRBD1 (5 bases). V lost 6 bases, J lost 3 bases, and 15 bases lay in between. The V gene's germline CDR1 is MNHEY and CDR2 SVGEGT. This CDR3 has 15 residues.

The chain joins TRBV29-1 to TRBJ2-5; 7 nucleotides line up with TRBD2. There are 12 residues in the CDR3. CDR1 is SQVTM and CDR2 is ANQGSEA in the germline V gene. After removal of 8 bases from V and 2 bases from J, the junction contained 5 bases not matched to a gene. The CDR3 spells CSSTGGQETQYF. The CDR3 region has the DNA TGCAGCTCGACGGGGGGACAAGAGACCCAGTACTTC.

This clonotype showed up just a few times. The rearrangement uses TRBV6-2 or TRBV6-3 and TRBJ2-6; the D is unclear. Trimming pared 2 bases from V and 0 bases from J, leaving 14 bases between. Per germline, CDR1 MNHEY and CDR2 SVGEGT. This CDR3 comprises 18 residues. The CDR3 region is CASSYGPSKASGANVLTF. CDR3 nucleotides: TGTGCCAGCAGTTACGGCCCTTCTAAGGCCTCTGGGGCCAACGTCCTGACTTTC.

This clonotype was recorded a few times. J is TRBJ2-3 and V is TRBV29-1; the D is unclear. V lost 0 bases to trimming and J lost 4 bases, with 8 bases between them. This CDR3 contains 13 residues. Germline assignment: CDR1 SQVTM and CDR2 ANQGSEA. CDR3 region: CSVEEVGPDTQYF. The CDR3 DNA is TGCAGCGTTGAAGAGGTAGGGCCAGATACGCAGTATTTT.

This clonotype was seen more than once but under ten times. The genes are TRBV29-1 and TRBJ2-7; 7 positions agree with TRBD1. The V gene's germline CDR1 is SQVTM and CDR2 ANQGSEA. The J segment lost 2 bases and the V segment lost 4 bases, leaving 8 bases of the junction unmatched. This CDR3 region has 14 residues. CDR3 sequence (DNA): TGCAGCGTTGGAAGTGGGGGACAGACCTACGAGCAGTACTTC. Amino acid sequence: CSVGSGGQTYEQYF.

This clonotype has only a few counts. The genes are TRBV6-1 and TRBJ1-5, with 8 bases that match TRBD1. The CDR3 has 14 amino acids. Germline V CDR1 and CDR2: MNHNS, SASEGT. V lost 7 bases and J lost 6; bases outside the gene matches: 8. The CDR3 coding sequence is TGTGCCAGCACCCTGGACAGGGCGACTCAGCCCCAGCATTTT. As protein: CASTLDRATQPQHF.

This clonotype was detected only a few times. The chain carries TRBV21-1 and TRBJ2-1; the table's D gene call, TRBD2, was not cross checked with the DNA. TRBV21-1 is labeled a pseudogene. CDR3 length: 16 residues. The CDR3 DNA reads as TGTGCCAGCAGCAAAGGTCAGGGAGGAGTGGGGGGTGAGCAGTTCTTC. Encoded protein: CASSKGQGGVGGEQFF.

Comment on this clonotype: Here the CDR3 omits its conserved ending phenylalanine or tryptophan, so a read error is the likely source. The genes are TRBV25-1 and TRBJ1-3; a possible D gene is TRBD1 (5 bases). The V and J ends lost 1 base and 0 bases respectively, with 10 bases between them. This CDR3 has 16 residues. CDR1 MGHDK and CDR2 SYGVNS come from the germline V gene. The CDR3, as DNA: TGTGCCAGCAGTGAATCGAGAGGGGTCTCTGGAAACACCATATATTTG. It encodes CASSESRGVSGNTIYL.

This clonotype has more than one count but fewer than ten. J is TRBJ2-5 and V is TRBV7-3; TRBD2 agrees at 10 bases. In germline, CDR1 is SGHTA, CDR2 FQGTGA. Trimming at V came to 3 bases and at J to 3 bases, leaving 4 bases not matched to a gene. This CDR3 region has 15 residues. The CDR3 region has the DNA TGTGCCAGCAGCTTTAGCGGGGGGCCAGAAGAGACCCAGTACTTC. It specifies CASSFSGGPEETQYF.

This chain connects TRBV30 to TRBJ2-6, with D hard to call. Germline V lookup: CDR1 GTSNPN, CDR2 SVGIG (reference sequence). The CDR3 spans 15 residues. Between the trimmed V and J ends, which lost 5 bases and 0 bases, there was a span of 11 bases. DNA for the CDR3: TGTGCCTGGGATCTCGAAACCTCTGGGGCCAACGTCCTGACTTTC. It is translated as CAWDLETSGANVLTF.

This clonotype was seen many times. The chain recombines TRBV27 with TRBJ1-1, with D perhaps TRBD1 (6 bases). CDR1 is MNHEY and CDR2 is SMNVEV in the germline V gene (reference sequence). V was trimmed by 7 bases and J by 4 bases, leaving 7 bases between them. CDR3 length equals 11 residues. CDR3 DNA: TGTGCCAGCATAGGGGGCACTGAAGCTTTCTTT. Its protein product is CASIGGTEAFF.

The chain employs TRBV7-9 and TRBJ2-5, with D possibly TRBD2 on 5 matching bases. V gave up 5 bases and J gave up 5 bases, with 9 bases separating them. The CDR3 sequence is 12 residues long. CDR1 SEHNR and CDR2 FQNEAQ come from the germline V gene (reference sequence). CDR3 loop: CASSRDVETQYF. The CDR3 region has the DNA TGTGCCAGCAGCCGGGATGTCGAGACCCAGTACTTC.

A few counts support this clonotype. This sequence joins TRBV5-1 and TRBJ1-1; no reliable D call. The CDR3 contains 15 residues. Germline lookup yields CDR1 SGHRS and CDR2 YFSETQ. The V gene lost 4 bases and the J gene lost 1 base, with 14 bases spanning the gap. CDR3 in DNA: TGCGCCAGCAGCATCGGGAAGCCCGCGAACACTGAAGCTTTCTTT. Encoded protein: CASSIGKPANTEAFF.

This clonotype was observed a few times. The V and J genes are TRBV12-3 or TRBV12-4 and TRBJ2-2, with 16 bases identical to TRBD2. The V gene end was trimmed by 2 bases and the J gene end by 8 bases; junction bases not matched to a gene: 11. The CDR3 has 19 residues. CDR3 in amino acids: CASSLMSGLAGGSPGELFF. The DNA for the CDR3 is TGTGCCAGCAGTTTAATGTCGGGACTAGCGGGGGGGAGCCCTGGGGAGCTGTTTTTT.

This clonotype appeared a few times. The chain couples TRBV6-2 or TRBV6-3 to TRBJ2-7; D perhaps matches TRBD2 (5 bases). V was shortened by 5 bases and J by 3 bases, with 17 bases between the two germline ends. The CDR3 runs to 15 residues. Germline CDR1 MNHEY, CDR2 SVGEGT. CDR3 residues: CASSAKDGEGYEQYF. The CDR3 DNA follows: TGTGCCAGCAGTGCCAAGGACGGGGAAGGCTACGAGCAGTACTTC.

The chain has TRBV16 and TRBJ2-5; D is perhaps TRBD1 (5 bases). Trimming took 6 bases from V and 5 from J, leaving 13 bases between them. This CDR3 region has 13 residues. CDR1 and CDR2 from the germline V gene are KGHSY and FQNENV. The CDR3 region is CASSGQTGETQYF. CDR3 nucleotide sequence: TGTGCCAGCAGTGGACAAACTGGGGAGACCCAGTACTTC.